A single T cell receptor beta chain is shown here with its context. Its specificity is unknown. Sequencing used immunoSEQ version 4 in survey mode. Libraries were prepared by immunoSEQ multiplex PCR; TCRdb keeps only in-frame clonotypes and omits some of them. The table lists about 47,000 clones, more than 85% of them singletons. This specimen belongs to a study of persistence of HIV-infected CD4 T cells. This nonspecific control used anti-CD3/anti-CD28 bead stimulation of CD4+ T cells. CD4+ T cells upregulating both CD40 ligand and CD69 were sorted as responding cells. A roughly 20-hour stimulation of CD8-depleted PBMCs used anti-CD28/CD49d costimulation, CD40-blocking antibody and enfuvirtide. The germline V and J ends were trimmed by 1 base and 0 bases, with 10 bases remaining between them. This CDR3 is built from 16 residues. CDR1 and CDR2 from the germline V gene are SGHTA and FQGNSA.

The sequencing here drew on CD4+ T cells sorted from PBMCs after approximately 20-hour stimulation, taken from a patient who received antiretroviral therapy. J is TRBJ1-5 and V is TRBV7-2; D is perhaps TRBD1 (6 bases). This sequence originates from an adult man with HIV who was CMV-seropositive. CDR3 loop: CASSLGGGYSNQPQHF. The DNA of the CDR3 is TGTGCCAGCAGCTTAGGCGGGGGCTATAGCAATCAGCCCCAGCATTTT.